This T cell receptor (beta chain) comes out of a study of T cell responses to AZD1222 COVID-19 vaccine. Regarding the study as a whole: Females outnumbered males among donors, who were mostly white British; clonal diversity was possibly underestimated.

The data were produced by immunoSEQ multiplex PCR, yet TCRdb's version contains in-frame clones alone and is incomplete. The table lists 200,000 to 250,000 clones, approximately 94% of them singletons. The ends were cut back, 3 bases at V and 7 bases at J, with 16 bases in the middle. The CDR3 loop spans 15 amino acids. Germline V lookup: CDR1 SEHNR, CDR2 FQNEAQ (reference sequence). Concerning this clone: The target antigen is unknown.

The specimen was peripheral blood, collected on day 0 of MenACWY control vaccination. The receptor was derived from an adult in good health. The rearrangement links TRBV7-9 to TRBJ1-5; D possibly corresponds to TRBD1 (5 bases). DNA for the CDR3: TGTGCCAGCAGCTTTTCGGGTAGGGGACTACAGCCCCAGCATTTT. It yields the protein CASSFSGRGLQPQHF.